This T cell receptor (beta chain) was recovered during a study of early T cells in non-severe SARS-CoV-2 infection. Attachment of unique molecular identifiers to individual cDNA molecules was performed. TCRdb independently ran MiXCR on the 5' RACE reads; one entry per CDR3 protein. This table has roughly 120,000 distinct CDR3 sequences, 10% to 15% appearing once. Notes on the study in general: VDJdb matching, biased toward anti-spike CD8 responses, missed private and CD4 specificities.

CDR1 is DFQATT and CDR2 is SNEGSKA in the germline V gene (reference sequence). Trimming removed 5 bases at V and 9 bases at J, with 17 bases between. CDR3 size: 13 residues. As regards this clonotype: The antigen remains undetermined.

This chain links TRBV20-1 with TRBJ2-1, with D hard to call. The sequence was collected from an adult who was a healthcare worker with PCR-confirmed SARS-CoV-2 infection or an uninfected control (not recorded which). The sequencing used whole blood, collected at baseline. The CDR3 coding sequence is TGCAGTGCTCCTGGGCCAGCACCCAGTGAGCAGTTCTTC. Residues: CSAPGPAPSEQFF.